This TCR beta chain originates from a study of cytomegalovirus exposure and HLA in healthy donors. Overall study results and limits: Available immune exposure information covered CMV serostatus only.

PCR amplification relied on 60 Vbeta primers (plus 13 Jbeta primers). This table comes from immunoSEQ multiplex PCR, and its TCRdb copy is limited to in-frame clones, with some not included. The profile shows approximately 220,000 clones, about 75% of them singletons. This CDR3 has 16 residues. Germline values: CDR1 SGHRS, CDR2 YFSETQ. V was pared by 5 bases and J by 0 bases, with 16 bases between. This clone has just one count. Antigen unknown. The rearrangement uses TRBV5-1 and TRBJ2-3; D perhaps matches TRBD2 (6 bases). Sequenced input: PBMCs. The sequence derives from a male donor in good health and CMV-seronegative. The CDR3 nucleotides read TGCGCCAGCAGGGCAGGACTAAGCGAAAGCACAGATACGCAGTATTTT. Translated, it gives CASRAGLSESTDTQYF.